Shown below are 24 T cell receptor beta chains from a single sample sequenced in a study of cytomegalovirus exposure and HLA in healthy donors. Sequenced by immunoSEQ multiplex PCR; TCRdb stores in-frame clones only, minus some. Of about 200,000 clones listed, 80% to 90% are singletons. The sample was PBMCs. Receptor source: a woman aged 18-29 years in good health and CMV-seropositive.

This chain connects TRBV19 to TRBJ1-2; 8 bases align to TRBD1. V lost 5 bases to trimming and J lost 6 bases; unmatched junction nucleotides: 2. The CDR3 runs to 12 residues. Germline V gene data show CDR1 as LNHDA and CDR2 as SQIVND (reference sequence). This CDR3 is CASSGQGDGYTF. The CDR3 coding sequence is TGTGCCAGTAGTGGACAGGGAGATGGCTACACCTTC.

V usage is TRBV9 and J usage is TRBJ1-2, with D perhaps matching TRBD1 (6 bases). V was trimmed by 4 bases and J by 0 bases, leaving 16 bases between them. The V gene's germline CDR1 is SGDLS and CDR2 YYNGEE. There are 16 residues in the CDR3. In nucleotides, the CDR3 is TGTGCCAGCAGCCCCGGACAGCCTATCGCTAACTATGGCTACACCTTC. Encoded protein: CASSPGQPIANYGYTF.

To note about this clone: Other DNA sequences of this sample code for an identical CDR3. The genes are TRBV29-1 and TRBJ1-1, with D hard to call. CDR1 and CDR2 (germline): SQVTM, ANQGSEA. Trimming cost V 5 bases and J 4 bases, with 11 bases left between them. This CDR3 has 12 amino acids. In DNA form, the CDR3 reads TGCAGCGTTCTTCGGGGAAGCACTGAAGCTTTCTTT. Amino acid sequence: CSVLRGSTEAFF. The whole variable domain, remainder taken from reference TRBV29-1 and TRBJ1-1, is SAVISQKPSRDICQRGTSLTIQCQVDSQVTMMFWYRQQPGQSLTLIATANQGSEATYESGFVIDKFPISRPNLTFSTLTVSNMSPEDSSIYLCSVLRGSTEAFFGQGTRLTVV.

The chain is built from TRBV19 and TRBJ1-2; 7 positions match TRBD1. The V gene end was trimmed by 3 bases and the J gene end by 5 bases; junction bases not matched to a gene: 15. The CDR3 length is 17 residues. Looked up from germline, CDR1 is LNHDA and CDR2 is SQIVND (reference sequence). CDR3 amino acids: CASSMQATNRGRYGYTF. The CDR3 nucleotides read TGTGCCAGTAGTATGCAGGCAACTAACAGGGGACGTTATGGCTACACCTTC.

V usage is TRBV27 and J usage is TRBJ2-7; D remains unclear. The CDR3 runs to 13 residues. The ends were cut back, 8 bases at V and 1 base at J, with 12 bases in the middle. From germline, CDR1 is MNHEY and CDR2 SMNVEV (reference sequence). CDR3 in DNA: TGTGCCAGCTCCCGCGCGGTTTCCTACGAGCAGTACTTC. Protein: CASSRAVSYEQYF.

The chain joins TRBV9 to TRBJ1-2, with 12 bases fitting TRBD1. Trimming at V came to 4 bases and at J to 6 bases, leaving 7 bases not matched to a gene. The CDR3 is 15 residues long. Germline values: CDR1 SGDLS, CDR2 YYNGEE. This chain's CDR3 is CASSTPGQGAHGYTF. The CDR3 DNA reads as TGTGCCAGCAGCACACCGGGACAGGGGGCGCATGGCTACACCTTC. The entire variable domain, with the rest obtained from reference TRBV9 and TRBJ1-2, is as follows: DSGVTQTPKHLITATGQRVTLRCSPRSGDLSVYWYQQSLDQGLQFLIQYYNGEERAKGNILERFSAQQFPDLHSELNLSSLELGDSALYFCASSTPGQGAHGYTFGSGTRLTVV.

The chain employs TRBV9 and TRBJ2-2; D gene unclear. CDR3 length: 16 amino acids. Germline CDR1 reads SGDLS; CDR2 reads YYNGEE. V was cut by 7 bases and J by 1 base, with 17 bases left in between. CDR3 loop: CASQRRHTENTGELFF. The CDR3 nucleotides are TGTGCCAGCCAGCGAAGGCATACTGAGAACACCGGGGAGCTGTTTTTT.

The rearrangement uses TRBV7-8 and TRBJ2-1, with TRBD2 matching over 12 bases. This CDR3 is 22 amino acids long. J lost 1 base, V lost 0 bases, and 16 bases had no gene match. From germline, CDR1 is SGHVS and CDR2 FQNEAQ. CDR3 nucleotide sequence: TGTGCCAGCAGCTTAGCAGTTAGGGGACTAGCGGGTCCCGGTGGTTCCTACAATGAGCAGTTCTTC. Its protein is CASSLAVRGLAGPGGSYNEQFF.

The chain uses TRBV6-5 and TRBJ2-7; 9 nucleotides agree with TRBD2. This CDR3 spans 15 amino acids. The J segment lost 1 base and the V segment lost 5 bases, leaving 6 bases of the junction unmatched. The germline gives CDR1 MNHEY, CDR2 SVGAGI. CDR3 sequence: CASSPALAGSYEQYF. In DNA form, the CDR3 reads TGTGCCAGCAGTCCCGCCCTAGCGGGATCCTACGAGCAGTACTTC.

Notes on this clone: The junction departs from germline at one end; a sequencing error may be responsible. This sequence joins TRBV7-8 and TRBJ2-7; 9 bases are a match to TRBD2. Germline CDR1 is SGHVS and CDR2 is FQNEAQ. There are 15 residues in the CDR3. The CDR3 DNA is TGTGCCAGCAGGTTAGGGGGACTAGCTAATTCCGAGCAGTACTTC. The encoded protein is CASRLGGLANSEQYF.

V and J are TRBV2 and TRBJ2-5; 7 bases line up with TRBD2. In germline, CDR1 is SNHLY, CDR2 FYNNEI. The CDR3 loop spans 12 amino acids. V lost 4 bases and J lost 4; bases outside the gene matches: 0. CDR3 in amino acids: CASSGGGETQYF. CDR3 in DNA: TGTGCCAGCAGTGGCGGGGGAGAGACCCAGTACTTC.

In this sample, this clone turned up once. This sequence joins TRBV6-6 and TRBJ2-1, with D tentatively TRBD2 (5 bases). CDR3 length: 16 amino acids. Germline assignment: CDR1 MNHNY and CDR2 SVGAGI (reference sequence). Trimming removed 3 bases at V and 8 bases at J, with 20 bases between. Here the CDR3 DNA reads TGTGCCAGCAGTTATCCTCTGCGGGCTAGATACGATGAGCAGTTCTTC. It is translated as CASSYPLRARYDEQFF.

V and J are TRBV4-1 and TRBJ1-2; D might be TRBD1 (5 bases). Between the trimmed V and J ends, which lost 8 bases and 4 bases, there was a span of 17 bases. From germline, CDR1 is MGHRA and CDR2 YSYEKL. The CDR3 length is 14 residues. DNA of the CDR3: TGCGCCAGCCACCCCGGGGGGATGGGCTATGGCTACACCTTC. Translated, it gives CASHPGGMGYGYTF.

The V gene is TRBV29-1, the J gene TRBJ2-7, with 14 bases identical to TRBD2. The junction had 8 bases not matched to a gene; V was cut back by 0 bases and J by 4 bases. The germline V gene encodes CDR1 SQVTM and CDR2 ANQGSEA. This CDR3 comprises 17 residues. CDR3 coding DNA: TGCAGCGTTGAAGATGCCATGACTAGCGGGAGGGGTTACGAGCAGTACTTC. It translates to CSVEDAMTSGRGYEQYF.

The chain links TRBV7-2 to TRBJ2-5; a weak D match, TRBD1 (5 bases). CDR1 SGHTA and CDR2 FQGNSA come from the germline V gene. The CDR3 length is 16 residues. The V gene lost 3 bases and the J gene lost 5 bases, with 19 bases spanning the gap. The CDR3 bases are TGTGCCAGCAGCTTCACCCCCAAGGAGCCAGGGGAGACCCAGTACTTC. This gives the protein CASSFTPKEPGETQYF.

The chain recombines TRBV18 with TRBJ2-2, with D unresolved. Germline V gene sequence: CDR1 KGHSH, CDR2 LQKENI. Trimming left V 2 bases short and J 1 base short, with 8 bases between. The length of the CDR3 is 15 residues. The CDR3: CASSPIRQNTGELFF. CDR3 nucleotide sequence: TGTGCCAGCTCACCAATTCGACAGAACACCGGGGAGCTGTTTTTT.

The CDR3 coding sequence is TGTGCCAGCAGCGACAACCAGGGGTACCAGCCCCAGCATTTT. It translates to CASSDNQGYQPQHF. V gene TRBV6-5 combines with J gene TRBJ1-5; the D gene is possibly TRBD1 (6 bases). V was shortened by 6 bases and J by 7 bases, with 16 bases between the two germline ends. The CDR3 covers 14 residues. The germline V gene encodes CDR1 MNHEY and CDR2 SVGAGI.

This chain joins TRBV7-9 and TRBJ2-3; 10 bases are a match to TRBD2. V trimming: 6 bases; J trimming: 2 bases; junction bases outside the gene matches: 5. The CDR3 runs 15 residues. Germline V gene lookup returns CDR1 SEHNR and CDR2 FQNEAQ (reference sequence). CDR3 residues: CASRPSGSHTDTQYF. In DNA form, the CDR3 reads TGTGCCAGCAGACCTAGCGGGAGTCACACAGATACGCAGTATTTT.

The rearrangement joins TRBV29-1 to TRBJ2-7; D remains ambiguous. V was shortened by 5 bases and J by 1 base, with 9 bases between the two germline ends. This CDR3 has 12 amino acids. Germline loops: CDR1 SQVTM, CDR2 ANQGSEA. The CDR3 region has the DNA TGCAGCGTTCCGGGTCCTTCCTACGAGCAGTACTTC. This sequence encodes CSVPGPSYEQYF.

V and J are TRBV6-6 and TRBJ2-1, with 11 bases lining up with TRBD1. This CDR3 has 15 amino acids. Trimming at V came to 2 bases and at J to 8 bases, leaving 5 bases not matched to a gene. CDR1 and CDR2 (germline): MNHNY, SVGAGI (reference sequence). DNA of the CDR3: TGTGCCAGCAGTTACGGGACAGGGGGTAGCTATGAGCAGTTCTTC. Its translation is CASSYGTGGSYEQFF.

V usage is TRBV7-2 and J usage is TRBJ2-5; maybe TRBD2 (5 bases). This CDR3 has 14 residues. The germline V and J ends were trimmed by 3 bases and 1 base, with 9 bases remaining between them. Per germline, CDR1 SGHTA and CDR2 FQGNSA. The CDR3 region is CASSFGGSQETQYF. The CDR3 region has the DNA TGTGCCAGCAGCTTTGGAGGCTCCCAAGAGACCCAGTACTTC. Variable domain in full (rest from reference TRBV7-2 and TRBJ2-5): GAGVSQSPSNKVTEKGKDVELRCDPISGHTALYWYRQSLGQGLEFLIYFQGNSAPDKSGLPSDRFSAERTGGSVSTLTIQRTQQEDSAVYLCASSFGGSQETQYFGPGTRLLVL.

V is TRBV6-6 and J is TRBJ2-4; 10 bases match TRBD2. The CDR3 contains 14 residues. V dropped 6 bases and J dropped 9; count of bases not matched to a gene: 8. Germline CDR1 reads MNHNY; CDR2 reads SVGAGI (reference sequence). The CDR3 loop is CASSHLAGEIIQYF. In DNA, the CDR3 is TGTGCCAGCAGCCATCTAGCGGGAGAAATCATTCAGTACTTC.

V usage is TRBV6-5 and J usage is TRBJ1-5; D remains unclear. The germline CDR1 and CDR2 sequences are MNHEY and SVGAGI. Trimming pared 8 bases from V and 2 bases from J, leaving 13 bases between. The CDR3 totals 14 residues. This CDR3 reads CASAKVEGNQPQHF. CDR3 nucleotide sequence: TGTGCCAGCGCGAAGGTAGAGGGCAATCAGCCCCAGCATTTT.

This clone has a handful of counts. V gene TRBV7-2 combines with J gene TRBJ2-5; D is ambiguous. Trimming stripped 5 bases from V and 1 base from J, with 14 bases between. The CDR3 is 15 amino acids. Germline values: CDR1 SGHTA, CDR2 FQGNSA. Written as DNA, the CDR3 is TGTGCCAGCAGCATCGTACCTAATCCCCAAGAGACCCAGTACTTC. Its translation is CASSIVPNPQETQYF.